This TCR beta chain derives from a study of T cells in Graves' hyperthyroidism and ophthalmopathy. Overall study findings and caveats: Ophthalmopathy was model-predicted a median roughly 6.5 months pre-onset.

The germline CDR1 and CDR2 sequences are DFQATT and SNEGSKA (reference sequence). The CDR3 is 12 residues long. V dropped 0 bases and J dropped 5 bases, with 5 bases sitting between them. This clonotype was counted only a few times. No antigen is known for it. Each diagnosis was grounded in clinical symptoms, serum thyroxine and TRAb, thyroid ultrasound, and orbital computed tomography. Amplified TCR beta CDR3 regions derived from RNA transcripts. A first-round RT-PCR of the TCR CDR3 used the HTBI primer set. TCRdb called the multiplex PCR reads again in MiXCR, with one record for every CDR3 protein. The sample contains around 480,000 distinct CDR3 sequences, approximately 15% of which appear only once.

The chain is built from TRBV20-1 and TRBJ1-5; D gene ambiguous. Sequencing input: blood. The receptor was derived from a woman younger than 30 with Graves' hyperthyroidism. The DNA of the CDR3 is TGCAGTGCTAGAGATGAGGATCAGCCCCAGCATTTT. As protein: CSARDEDQPQHF.